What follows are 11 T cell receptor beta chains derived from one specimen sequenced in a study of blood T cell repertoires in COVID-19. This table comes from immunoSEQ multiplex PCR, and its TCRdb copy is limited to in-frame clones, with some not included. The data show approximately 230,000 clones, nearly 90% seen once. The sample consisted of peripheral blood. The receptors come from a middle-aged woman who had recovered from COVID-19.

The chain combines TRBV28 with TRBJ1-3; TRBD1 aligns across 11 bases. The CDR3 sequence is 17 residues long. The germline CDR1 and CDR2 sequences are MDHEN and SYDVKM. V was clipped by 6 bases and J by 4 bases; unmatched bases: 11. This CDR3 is CASRPGTGGRRGNTIYF. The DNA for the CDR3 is TGTGCCAGCAGGCCCGGGACAGGGGGACGGAGGGGAAACACCATATATTTT.

In DNA form, the CDR3 reads TGTGCCTGGAGTACGACACCGGGGGAGGCTTTCTTT. It codes for CAWSTTPGEAFF. The V call is TRBV30, the J call TRBJ1-1; perhaps TRBD1 as D (5 bases). V lost 2 bases, J lost 11 bases, and 15 bases lay in between. The germline V gene has CDR1 GTSNPN and CDR2 SVGIG (reference sequence). The CDR3 totals 12 residues.

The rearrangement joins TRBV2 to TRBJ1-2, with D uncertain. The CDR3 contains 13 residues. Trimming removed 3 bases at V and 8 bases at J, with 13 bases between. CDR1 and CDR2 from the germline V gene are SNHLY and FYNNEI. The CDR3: CASSDSRSAGYTF. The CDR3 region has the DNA TGTGCCAGCAGTGACAGCAGGTCGGCGGGCTACACCTTC.

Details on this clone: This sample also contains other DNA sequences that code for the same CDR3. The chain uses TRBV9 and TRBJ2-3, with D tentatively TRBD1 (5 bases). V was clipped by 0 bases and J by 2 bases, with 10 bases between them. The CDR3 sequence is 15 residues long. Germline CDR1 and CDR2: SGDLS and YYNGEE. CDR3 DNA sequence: TGTGCCAGCAGCGTAGGGGGCGGCTCCACAGATACGCAGTATTTT. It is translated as CASSVGGGSTDTQYF.

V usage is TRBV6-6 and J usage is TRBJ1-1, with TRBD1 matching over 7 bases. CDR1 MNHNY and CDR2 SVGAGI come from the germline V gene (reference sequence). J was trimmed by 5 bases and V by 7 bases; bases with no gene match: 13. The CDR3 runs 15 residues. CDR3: CASTLQGPFRTEAFF. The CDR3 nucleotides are TGTGCCAGCACCCTACAGGGGCCCTTCCGTACTGAAGCTTTCTTT.

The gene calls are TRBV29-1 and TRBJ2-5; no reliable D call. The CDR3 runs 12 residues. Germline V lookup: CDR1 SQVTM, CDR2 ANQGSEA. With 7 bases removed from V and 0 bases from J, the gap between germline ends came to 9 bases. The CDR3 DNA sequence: TGCAGCGCCTACAGAAACCAAGAGACCCAGTACTTC. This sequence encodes CSAYRNQETQYF. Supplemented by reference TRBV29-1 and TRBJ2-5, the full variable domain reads SAVISQKPSRDICQRGTSLTIQCQVDSQVTMMFWYRQQPGQSLTLIATANQGSEATYESGFVIDKFPISRPNLTFSTLTVSNMSPEDSSIYLCSAYRNQETQYFGPGTRLLVL.

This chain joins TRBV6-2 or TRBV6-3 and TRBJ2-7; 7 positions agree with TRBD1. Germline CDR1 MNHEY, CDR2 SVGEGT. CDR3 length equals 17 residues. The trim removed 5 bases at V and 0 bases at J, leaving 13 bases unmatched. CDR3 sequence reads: CASSQPQDRYPSYEQYF. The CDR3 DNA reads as TGTGCCAGCAGTCAACCTCAGGACAGGTACCCCTCCTACGAGCAGTACTTC.

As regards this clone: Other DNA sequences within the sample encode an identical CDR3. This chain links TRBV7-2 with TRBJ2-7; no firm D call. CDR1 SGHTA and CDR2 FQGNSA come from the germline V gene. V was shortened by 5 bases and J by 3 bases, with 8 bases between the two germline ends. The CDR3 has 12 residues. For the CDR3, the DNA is TGTGCCAGCAGCCGCGATTACTACGAGCAGTACTTC. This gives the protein CASSRDYYEQYF.

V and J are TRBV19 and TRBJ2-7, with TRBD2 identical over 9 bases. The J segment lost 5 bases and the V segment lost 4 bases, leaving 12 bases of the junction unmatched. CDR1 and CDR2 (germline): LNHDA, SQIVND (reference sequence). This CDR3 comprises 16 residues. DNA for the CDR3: TGTGCCAGTAGTACCGGCTCCTCCGCGGGGGGGGACGAGCAGTACTTC. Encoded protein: CASSTGSSAGGDEQYF.

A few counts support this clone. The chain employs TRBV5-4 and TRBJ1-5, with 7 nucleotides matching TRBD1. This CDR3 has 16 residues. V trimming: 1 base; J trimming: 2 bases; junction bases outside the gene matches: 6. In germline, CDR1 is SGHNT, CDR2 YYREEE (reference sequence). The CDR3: CASSLNFQGGNQPQHF. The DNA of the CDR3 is TGTGCCAGCAGCTTGAATTTCCAGGGGGGCAATCAGCCCCAGCATTTT.

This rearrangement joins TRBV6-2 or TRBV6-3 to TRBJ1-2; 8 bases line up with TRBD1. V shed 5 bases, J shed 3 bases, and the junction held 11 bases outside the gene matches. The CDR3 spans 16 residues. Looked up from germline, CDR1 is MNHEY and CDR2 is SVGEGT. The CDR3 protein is CASSGPAGGRDYGYTF. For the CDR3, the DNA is TGTGCCAGCAGTGGCCCAGCAGGGGGCCGGGACTATGGCTACACCTTC.